The 19 T cell receptor beta chains below come from one sample, sequenced in a study of lymphopenia after photon versus proton radiotherapy. Clones were sequenced by immunoSEQ multiplex PCR, and TCRdb holds only the in-frame ones, with some missing. The repertoire consists of approximately 45,000 clones, with approximately 83% occurring once and the leading ten covering about 2.2%. Material: peripheral blood, obtained from a patient treated with photon-based radiotherapy. Source of these receptors: a man aged 35 to 55 with gastric cancer.

The J gene is TRBJ1-1, the V gene TRBV7-2; possibly TRBD1 for D (5 bases). The germline V and J ends were trimmed by 3 bases and 7 bases, with 15 bases remaining between them. The CDR3 covers 14 residues. Germline-derived CDR1 and CDR2 are SGHTA and FQGNSA. CDR3 loop: CASSFFQGGGEAFF. CDR3 nucleotide sequence: TGTGCCAGCAGCTTCTTTCAGGGAGGAGGTGAAGCTTTCTTT. The complete variable domain, with remaining parts taken from reference TRBV7-2 and TRBJ1-1, reads GAGVSQSPSNKVTEKGKDVELRCDPISGHTALYWYRQSLGQGLEFLIYFQGNSAPDKSGLPSDRFSAERTGGSVSTLTIQRTQQEDSAVYLCASSFFQGGGEAFFGQGTRLTVV.

The chain recombines TRBV29-1 with TRBJ1-2; D gene ambiguous. The CDR3 loop spans 12 amino acids. Trimming shortened V by 3 bases and J by 0 bases, and 5 bases separated the two germline ends. Germline CDR1 is SQVTM and CDR2 is ANQGSEA. The chain's CDR3 is CSVDTANYGYTF. Here the CDR3 DNA reads TGCAGCGTTGACACAGCTAACTATGGCTACACCTTC.

The chain recombines TRBV7-2 with TRBJ1-5, with TRBD1 as a possible D gene (6 bases). Trimming took 5 bases from V and 7 from J, leaving 12 bases between them. The CDR3 sequence is 13 residues long. Germline loops: CDR1 SGHTA, CDR2 FQGNSA. The CDR3 sequence: CASSVDSTQPQHF. The CDR3 DNA is TGTGCCAGCAGCGTGGACAGCACCCAGCCCCAGCATTTT.

The rearrangement joins TRBV10-3 to TRBJ2-7; possible D gene TRBD1, 7 bases. V gave up 3 bases and J gave up 5 bases, with 14 bases separating them. CDR1 is ENHRY and CDR2 is SYGVKD in the germline V gene. This CDR3 has 14 residues. This CDR3 reads CAISDRGALDEQYF. The CDR3 DNA follows: TGTGCCATCAGTGACAGGGGGGCGTTGGACGAGCAGTACTTC.

This sequence joins TRBV19 and TRBJ1-5; unclear D gene. Germline V CDR1 and CDR2: LNHDA, SQIVND (reference sequence). This CDR3 is built from 13 residues. CDR3 nucleotide sequence: TGTGCAAGTGGGGTTTGGGGCAATCAGCCCCAGCATTTT. Translation gives CASGVWGNQPQHF.

The V and J genes are TRBV10-1 and TRBJ2-5; D might be TRBD2 (5 bases). Germline V CDR1 and CDR2: WNHNN, SYGVQD (reference sequence). V was cut by 3 bases and J by 10 bases, with 18 bases left in between. The CDR3 sequence is 14 residues long. This CDR3 is CASSDQDCLWDQYF. CDR3 nucleotide sequence: TGCGCCAGCAGTGATCAGGACTGCCTTTGGGACCAGTACTTC.

The V and J genes are TRBV2 and TRBJ1-6; possible D gene TRBD1, 6 bases. Per germline, CDR1 SNHLY and CDR2 FYNNEI. V was trimmed by 4 bases and J by 10 bases, leaving 20 bases between them. There are 16 residues in the CDR3. The DNA of the CDR3 is TGTGCCAGCAGTGTGGAGGGGGTCGCTCAGTCCTCACCCCTCCACTTT. It translates to CASSVEGVAQSSPLHF.

V gene TRBV5-1 combines with J gene TRBJ2-6; D gene ambiguous. This CDR3 is 15 amino acids long. Germline V gives CDR1 SGHRS, CDR2 YFSETQ. V was pared by 4 bases and J by 2 bases, with 10 bases between. CDR3 in DNA: TGCGCCAGCAGCCTGGACGGCACTGGGGCCAACGTCCTGACTTTC. Amino acids: CASSLDGTGANVLTF. Variable domain in full (rest from reference TRBV5-1 and TRBJ2-6): KAGVTQTPRYLIKTRGQQVTLSCSPISGHRSVSWYQQTPGQGLQFLFEYFSETQRNKGNFPGRFSGRQFSNSRSEMNVSTLELGDSALYLCASSLDGTGANVLTFGAGSRLTVL.

This chain uses TRBV18 with TRBJ2-3; 12 positions agree with TRBD2. The CDR3 spans 19 residues. V lost 2 bases to trimming and J lost 2 bases; unmatched junction nucleotides: 11. CDR1 KGHSH and CDR2 LQKENI come from the germline V gene. The CDR3 nucleotides are TGTGCCAGCTCACCAAAGACTAGCGGGGGAGCCCGGTCCACAGATACGCAGTATTTT. Protein sequence: CASSPKTSGGARSTDTQYF.

The chain recombines TRBV7-8 with TRBJ2-7; 8 bases agree with TRBD2. This CDR3 spans 15 amino acids. Germline V CDR1 and CDR2: SGHVS, FQNEAQ. The V segment lost 3 bases and the J segment 4 bases; nucleotides outside the gene matches: 8. In DNA, the CDR3 is TGTGCCAGCAGCTTCAGAGGCGGGGGGCCGTACGAGCAGTACTTC. It specifies CASSFRGGGPYEQYF.

The chain carries TRBV14 and TRBJ1-1, with D possibly TRBD1 on 6 matching bases. Trimming shortened V by 0 bases and J by 1 base, and 12 bases separated the two germline ends. CDR1 is SGHDN, CDR2 FVKESK, per germline. This CDR3 is built from 16 residues. CDR3: CASSQEGRQENTEAFF. Written as DNA, the CDR3 is TGTGCCAGCAGCCAAGAGGGGAGACAGGAGAACACTGAAGCTTTCTTT.

The chain recombines TRBV6-1 with TRBJ1-5; no firm D call. The CDR3 loop spans 15 amino acids. V lost 2 bases to trimming and J lost 0 bases, with 8 bases between them. Germline CDR1 MNHNS, CDR2 SASEGT. The CDR3 is CASSEIGHSNQPQHF. The CDR3 coding sequence is TGTGCCAGCAGTGAAATAGGTCATAGCAATCAGCCCCAGCATTTT.

The J gene is TRBJ1-4, the V gene TRBV18; 10 bases are a match to TRBD1. The V gene end was trimmed by 0 bases and the J gene end by 8 bases; junction bases not matched to a gene: 3. CDR1 KGHSH and CDR2 LQKENI come from the germline V gene. CDR3 length: 15 residues. For the CDR3, the DNA is TGTGCCAGCTCACCACCGGGACAGGGGAGGGAAAAACTGTTTTTT. Translation: CASSPPGQGREKLFF.

This rearrangement joins TRBV2 to TRBJ1-3, with a weak D call TRBD1 (5 bases). This CDR3 region has 16 residues. The V gene's germline CDR1 is SNHLY and CDR2 FYNNEI. Trimming cost V 6 bases and J 0 bases, with 15 bases left between them. DNA for the CDR3: TGTGCCAGCAGCGTATACAGGCCAAGCTCTGGAAACACCATATATTTT. This sequence encodes CASSVYRPSSGNTIYF. Together with reference TRBV2 and TRBJ1-3, the CDR3 gives the full variable domain: EPEVTQTPSHQVTQMGQEVILRCVPISNHLYFYWYRQILGQKVEFLVSFYNNEISEKSEIFDDQFSVERPDGSNFTLKIRSTKLEDSAMYFCASSVYRPSSGNTIYFGEGSWLTVV.

The chain recombines TRBV19 with TRBJ1-1, with a possible D match to TRBD1 (6 bases). V was pared by 4 bases and J by 1 base, with 16 bases between. Germline CDR1 is LNHDA and CDR2 is SQIVND (reference sequence). This CDR3 has 16 amino acids. The CDR3 nucleotides are TGTGCCAGTAGTAAAGGGACGGGGGCAGCGAACACTGAAGCTTTCTTT. This gives the protein CASSKGTGAANTEAFF.

V gene TRBV4-3 combines with J gene TRBJ2-1; TRBD2 is a possible D gene (6 bases). The CDR3 consists of 16 residues. Germline values: CDR1 LGHNA, CDR2 YSLEER. V was shortened by 3 bases and J by 4 bases, with 16 bases between the two germline ends. CDR3 bases: TGCGCCAGCAGCCAGGGAGGATCGGGACGGTACAATGAGCAGTTCTTC. Its protein product is CASSQGGSGRYNEQFF.

The count of this clone is one. The rearrangement uses TRBV20-1 and TRBJ2-4, with no clear D. The CDR3 has 11 amino acids. V dropped 3 bases and J dropped 16 bases, with 16 bases sitting between them. Per germline, CDR1 DFQATT and CDR2 SNEGSKA (reference sequence). The DNA of the CDR3 is TGCAGTGCTAGGAAAGGGTCCGGGCAATACTTC. Protein sequence: CSARKGSGQYF.

The chain carries TRBV12-5 and TRBJ1-1, with unresolved D. V lost 0 bases, J lost 8 bases, and 16 bases lay in between. CDR3 length equals 15 residues. Per the germline V gene, CDR1 is LGHNT and CDR2 is FRNRAP. DNA for the CDR3: TGTGCTAGTGGTTTGGTATCGGTGCCCAATGACGAAGCTTTCTTT. Translating gives CASGLVSVPNDEAFF.

This clone was observed a single time. The chain carries TRBV2 and TRBJ1-1; 7 positions agree with TRBD1. This CDR3 comprises 13 residues. The junction had 2 bases not matched to a gene; V was cut back by 5 bases and J by 2 bases. The germline gives CDR1 SNHLY, CDR2 FYNNEI. CDR3 sequence reads: CASSTGENTEAFF. In DNA form, the CDR3 reads TGTGCCAGCAGTACAGGGGAAAACACTGAAGCTTTCTTT.